This T cell receptor beta chain is drawn from a study of blood T cells in healthy people across ages. A J-beta primer mix and a sample-barcoded 5' primer were used in a second PCR of about 7 to 12 cycles. TCRdb fed the 5' RACE reads into MiXCR, producing one record per CDR3 protein. The data show roughly 1,100,000 distinct CDR3 sequences, approximately 25% seen once. Germline trimming cut 6 bases from V and 3 bases from J; bases unmatched to any gene: 7. CDR3 length: 13 amino acids. Germline CDR1 DFQATT, CDR2 SNEGSKA (reference sequence). These data were also filed under a second study, of T cells of mothers and their children. From that paper: Slightly, though not significantly, more overlap was seen in related than in unrelated mother-child pairs.

V usage is TRBV20-1 and J usage is TRBJ1-2; 7 bases agree with TRBD1. Sequencing input: blood. The sequence was collected from a girl between 2 and 10 years old in good health. CDR3 sequence: CSARQGLDYGYTF. The CDR3 bases are TGCAGTGCGAGACAGGGACTGGACTATGGCTACACCTTC.